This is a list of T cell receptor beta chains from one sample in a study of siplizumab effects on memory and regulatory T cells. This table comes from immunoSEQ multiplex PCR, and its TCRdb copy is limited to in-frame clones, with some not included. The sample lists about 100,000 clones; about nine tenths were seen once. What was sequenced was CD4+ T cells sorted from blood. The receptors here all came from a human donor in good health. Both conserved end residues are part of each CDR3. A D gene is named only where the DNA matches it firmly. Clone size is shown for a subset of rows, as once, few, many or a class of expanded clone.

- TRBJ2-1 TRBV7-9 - CASSLLVEQFF TGTGCCAGCAGCTTACTCGTTGAGCAGTTCTTC
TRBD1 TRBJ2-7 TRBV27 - CASSLGTGRSYEQYF TGTGCCAGCAGTTTAGGGACAGGGCGATCCTACGAGCAGTACTTC
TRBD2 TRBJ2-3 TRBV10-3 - CAINGGSTDTQYF TGTGCCATCAACGGGGGGAGCACAGATACGCAGTATTTT
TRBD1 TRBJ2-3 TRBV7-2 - CASSTRDSLYF TGTGCCAGCAGCACCCGGGACAGTCTGTATTTT
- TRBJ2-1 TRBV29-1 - CSALRQSDGGNEQFF TGCAGCGCCCTCAGACAGAGCGATGGAGGAAATGAGCAGTTCTTC
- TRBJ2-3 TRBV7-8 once CASSQLADTQYF TGTGCCAGCAGTCAGCTCGCAGATACGCAGTATTTT
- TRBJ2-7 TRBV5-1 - CASDHKSGLNYEQYF TGCGCCAGCGATCACAAATCGGGGCTAAATTACGAGCAGTACTTC
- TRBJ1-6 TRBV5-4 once CASSPGGISPLHF TGTGCCAGCAGTCCGGGGGGCATCTCACCCCTCCACTTT
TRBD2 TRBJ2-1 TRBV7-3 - CASSLSGSSGGAFKQFF TGTGCCAGCAGCCTCTCGGGTTCTAGCGGGGGGGCGTTTAAGCAGTTCTTC
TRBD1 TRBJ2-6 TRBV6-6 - CAGRDRDGANVLTF TGTGCCGGACGGGACAGGGACGGGGCCAACGTCCTGACTTTC
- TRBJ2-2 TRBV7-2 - CASSSMGRPGTGELFF TGTGCCAGCAGTTCAATGGGACGGCCGGGCACCGGGGAGCTGTTTTTT
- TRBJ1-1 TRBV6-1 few CASSVEVNTEAFF TGTGCCAGCAGTGTAGAGGTAAACACTGAAGCTTTCTTT
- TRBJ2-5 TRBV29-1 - CSVESSGETQYF TGCAGCGTTGAATCATCGGGAGAGACCCAGTACTTC
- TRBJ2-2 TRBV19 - CASTGGTGELFF TGTGCCAGTACTGGGGGGACCGGGGAGCTGTTTTTT
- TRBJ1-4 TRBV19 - CASSFSTNEKLFF TGTGCCAGTAGTTTCTCAACTAATGAAAAACTGTTTTTT
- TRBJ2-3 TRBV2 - CASGISDTQYF TGTGCCAGTGGTATCTCAGATACGCAGTATTTT
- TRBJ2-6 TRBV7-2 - CASSSGERPGANVLTF TGTGCCAGCAGCTCGGGAGAGCGCCCTGGGGCCAACGTCCTGACTTTC
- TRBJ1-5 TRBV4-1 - CASSQTGLEPQHF TGCGCCAGCAGCCAAACAGGTTTGGAGCCCCAGCATTTT
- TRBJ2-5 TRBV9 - CASSVGGEETQYF TGTGCCAGCAGCGTAGGAGGGGAAGAGACCCAGTACTTC
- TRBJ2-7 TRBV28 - CASTDPADPSSYEQYF TGTGCCAGCACCGACCCGGCAGACCCGAGCTCCTACGAGCAGTACTTC
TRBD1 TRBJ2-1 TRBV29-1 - CSVRRGTGPNEQFF TGCAGCGTCCGAAGGGGGACAGGGCCCAATGAGCAGTTCTTC
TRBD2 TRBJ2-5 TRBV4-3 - CASSQNLAGGWETQYF TGCGCCAGCAGCCAAAACCTAGCGGGGGGCTGGGAGACCCAGTACTTC
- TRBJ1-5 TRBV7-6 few CASSRGPSNQPQHF TGTGCCAGCAGCCGGGGACCTAGCAATCAGCCCCAGCATTTT
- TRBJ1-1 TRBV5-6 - CASSVGPLNTEAFF TGTGCCAGCAGCGTCGGACCTTTGAACACTGAAGCTTTCTTT
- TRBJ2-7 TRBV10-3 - CAINGVLSYEQYF TGTGCCATCAACGGGGTTCTCTCCTACGAGCAGTACTTC
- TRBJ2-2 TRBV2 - CASSEAWWGDGTGELFF TGTGCCAGCAGTGAAGCATGGTGGGGGGATGGCACCGGGGAGCTGTTTTTT
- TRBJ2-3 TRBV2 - CASTRGLTDTQYF TGTGCCAGCACCAGGGGACTTACAGATACGCAGTATTTT
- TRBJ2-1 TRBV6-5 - CASRSQAYNEQFF TGTGCCAGCAGATCCCAAGCTTACAATGAGCAGTTCTTC
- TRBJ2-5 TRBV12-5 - CASGLVREETQYF TGTGCTAGTGGTTTGGTCAGGGAGGAGACCCAGTACTTC
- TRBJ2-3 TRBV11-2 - CASSFTDTQYF TGTGCCAGCAGCTTCACAGATACGCAGTATTTT
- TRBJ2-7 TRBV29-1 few CSVVELVGSYEQYF TGCAGCGTTGTTGAGCTAGTAGGATCCTACGAGCAGTACTTC
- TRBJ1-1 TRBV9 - CASSRPGELNTEAFF TGTGCCAGCAGCCGGCCAGGGGAACTGAACACTGAAGCTTTCTTT
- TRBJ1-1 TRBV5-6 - CASSLAPRVGDTEAFF TGTGCCAGCAGCTTGGCCCCGAGAGTGGGGGACACTGAAGCTTTCTTT
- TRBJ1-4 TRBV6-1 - CASSASGATNEKLFF TGTGCCAGCAGTGCTTCCGGGGCAACTAATGAAAAACTGTTTTTT
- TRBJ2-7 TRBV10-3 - CAISARTDTYEQYF TGTGCCATCAGTGCTAGGACGGACACCTACGAGCAGTACTTC
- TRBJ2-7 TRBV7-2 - CASSSGRGSLMGEQYF TGTGCCAGCAGCTCCGGCAGGGGATCCTTAATGGGCGAGCAGTACTTC
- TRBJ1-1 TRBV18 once CASSQPGGSTEAFF TGTGCCAGCTCACAGCCTGGGGGATCCACTGAAGCTTTCTTT
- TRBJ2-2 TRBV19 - CASSLQGTLNTGELFF TGTGCCAGTAGTTTACAAGGGACCCTCAACACCGGGGAGCTGTTTTTT
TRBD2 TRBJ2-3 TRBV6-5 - CASSYPRGAGGDTQYF TGTGCCAGCAGTTACCCGCGGGGGGCCGGGGGAGATACGCAGTATTTT
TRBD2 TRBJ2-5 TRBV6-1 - CASSEGRTSGGWETQYF TGTGCCAGCAGTGAAGGTCGGACTAGCGGGGGGTGGGAGACCCAGTACTTC
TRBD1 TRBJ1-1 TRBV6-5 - CASTHRGTEAFF TGTGCCAGCACCCACAGGGGCACTGAAGCTTTCTTT
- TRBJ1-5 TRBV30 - CAWSRASGNQPQHF TGTGCCTGGAGTAGGGCGTCGGGCAATCAGCCCCAGCATTTT
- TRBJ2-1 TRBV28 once CASSLVGNNEQFF TGTGCCAGCAGTTTGGTAGGGAACAATGAGCAGTTCTTC
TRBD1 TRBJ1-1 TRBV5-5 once CASSGIQGVGTEAFF TGTGCCAGCAGCGGCATTCAGGGGGTTGGCACTGAAGCTTTCTTT
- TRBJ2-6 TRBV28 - CASRDRSGANVLTF TGTGCCAGCAGGGATCGCTCTGGGGCCAACGTCCTGACTTTC
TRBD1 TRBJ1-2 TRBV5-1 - CASSGQGADYGYTF TGCGCCAGCAGCGGACAGGGGGCAGACTATGGCTACACCTTC
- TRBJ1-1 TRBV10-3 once CAISEFGTEAFF TGTGCCATCAGTGAGTTTGGTACAGAAGCTTTCTTT
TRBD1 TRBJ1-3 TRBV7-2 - CASSLAPGGSGNTIYF TGTGCCAGCAGCTTAGCCCCAGGGGGCTCTGGAAACACCATATATTTT